Below are 30 T cell receptor beta chains sequenced from a single sample in a study of T cells in localized non-small cell lung cancer. Produced via immunoSEQ multiplex PCR; TCRdb's table is partial and in-frame only. The repertoire holds 35,000 to 45,000 clones, with about 86% as singletons. Sequenced here: peripheral blood, sampled before any cancer treatment. These receptors originate from a woman aged 18 to 50 with stage III lung adenocarcinoma.

This chain connects TRBV20-1 to TRBJ2-1, with D uncertain. The CDR3 is 9 residues long. V lost 5 bases and J 10 bases, leaving 6 bases between the germline ends. The germline V gene encodes CDR1 DFQATT and CDR2 SNEGSKA (reference sequence). CDR3 in amino acids: CSAGVEQFF. In DNA, the CDR3 is TGCAGTGCTGGAGTAGAGCAGTTCTTC.

V and J are TRBV5-1 and TRBJ1-1, with a weak D call TRBD1 (5 bases). This CDR3 region has 13 residues. CDR1 is SGHRS, CDR2 YFSETQ, per germline. Trimming took 10 bases from V and 4 from J, leaving 17 bases between them. Written as DNA, the CDR3 is TGCGCCTCCAGCCAGATAGGGGCCACTGAAGCTTTCTTT. Amino acid sequence: CASSQIGATEAFF.

V usage is TRBV18 and J usage is TRBJ1-5, with a possible D match to TRBD1 (5 bases). V lost 2 bases and J 7 bases, leaving 15 bases between the germline ends. This CDR3 is built from 15 residues. Germline-derived CDR1 and CDR2 are KGHSH and LQKENI. CDR3 coding DNA: TGTGCCAGCTCACCAGGGGGAGGGTCTCGGCAGCCCCAGCATTTT. This codes for CASSPGGGSRQPQHF.

V is TRBV6-6 and J is TRBJ1-6; D perhaps matches TRBD1 (5 bases). V was clipped by 2 bases and J by 5 bases, with 7 bases between them. This CDR3 is 14 amino acids long. Germline V gene lookup returns CDR1 MNHNY and CDR2 SVGAGI (reference sequence). The CDR3 spells CASSYDRDNSPLHF. The CDR3 region has the DNA TGTGCCAGCAGTTACGACAGAGATAATTCACCCCTCCACTTT.

The gene calls are TRBV5-1 and TRBJ1-4; 10 bases line up with TRBD1. The CDR3 is 18 amino acids. CDR1 is SGHRS and CDR2 is YFSETQ in the germline V gene. With V trimmed by 7 bases and J by 0 bases, 12 bases remained unmatched. CDR3 DNA: TGCGCCAGCCCGGTCCCGGGACAGGGGAAGGCAACTAATGAAAAACTGTTTTTT. This codes for CASPVPGQGKATNEKLFF. The full variable domain, completed using reference TRBV5-1 and TRBJ1-4, is KAGVTQTPRYLIKTRGQQVTLSCSPISGHRSVSWYQQTPGQGLQFLFEYFSETQRNKGNFPGRFSGRQFSNSRSEMNVSTLELGDSALYLCASPVPGQGKATNEKLFFGSGTQLSVL.

The chain employs TRBV4-2 and TRBJ2-1; D not certain. V was pared by 1 base and J by 1 base, with 8 bases between. Germline CDR1 is LGHNA and CDR2 is YNFKEQ. CDR3 length equals 15 residues. The CDR3 here is CASSQGGRSYNEQFF. CDR3 nucleotides: TGTGCCAGCAGCCAAGGAGGCAGATCCTACAATGAGCAGTTCTTC.

V usage is TRBV2 and J usage is TRBJ2-1; 8 nucleotides agree with TRBD2. CDR3 length: 17 amino acids. The germline gives CDR1 SNHLY, CDR2 FYNNEI. With 5 bases clipped from V and 5 bases from J, the junction kept 14 bases outside the gene matches. CDR3 nucleotides: TGTGCCAGCAGTCCCCTCGGCGGACTAGCCCTAAACAATGAGCAGTTCTTC. This sequence encodes CASSPLGGLALNNEQFF.

V usage is TRBV9 and J usage is TRBJ2-1; 7 nucleotides match TRBD1. V was clipped by 4 bases and J by 4 bases; unmatched bases: 20. The CDR3 is made up of 19 amino acids. Per the germline V gene, CDR1 is SGDLS and CDR2 is YYNGEE. The CDR3 region has the DNA TGTGCCAGCAGCTTCGGGGCAGGGGGAAGACTTGGGCCGTACAATGAGCAGTTCTTC. This sequence encodes CASSFGAGGRLGPYNEQFF.

The rearrangement uses TRBV25-1 and TRBJ2-3; 10 bases map to TRBD2. Per the germline V gene, CDR1 is MGHDK and CDR2 is SYGVNS. The CDR3 sequence is 16 residues long. V shed 6 bases and J 2 bases; nucleotides not matched to a gene: 8. Written as DNA, the CDR3 is TGTGCCAGCAGCGCAAATAGCGGGGGGACCACAGATACGCAGTATTTT. Residues: CASSANSGGTTDTQYF.

The rearrangement uses TRBV5-6 and TRBJ1-2, with D uncertain. This CDR3 is built from 12 residues. Germline lookup yields CDR1 SGHDT and CDR2 YYEEEE. V shed 1 base and J shed 2 bases, with 3 bases lying between them. The CDR3 protein is CASSLYNYGYTF. In nucleotides, the CDR3 is TGTGCCAGCAGCTTGTACAACTATGGCTACACCTTC.

The J gene is TRBJ2-7, the V gene TRBV7-2; TRBD1 is a possible D gene (6 bases). V was clipped by 1 base and J by 0 bases, with 10 bases between them. This CDR3 is 15 amino acids long. The germline V gene has CDR1 SGHTA and CDR2 FQGNSA. CDR3 loop: CASSLEQGNSYEQYF. The CDR3 nucleotides read TGTGCCAGCAGCTTAGAACAGGGCAACTCCTACGAGCAGTACTTC.

The rearrangement links TRBV7-9 to TRBJ2-2, with D possibly being TRBD2 (7 bases). This CDR3 region has 16 residues. Trimming shortened V by 5 bases and J by 6 bases, and 19 bases separated the two germline ends. Looked up from germline, CDR1 is SEHNR and CDR2 is FQNEAQ (reference sequence). The CDR3 protein is CASSPSPGEGPGELFF. The CDR3 DNA follows: TGTGCCAGCAGCCCCAGCCCAGGGGAGGGTCCCGGGGAGCTGTTTTTT. Drawing the rest from reference TRBV7-9 and TRBJ2-2, the complete variable domain is DTGVSQNPRHKITKRGQNVTFRCDPISEHNRLYWYRQTLGQGPEFLTYFQNEAQLEKSRLLSDRFSAERPKGSFSTLEIQRTEQGDSAMYLCASSPSPGEGPGELFFGEGSRLTVL.

The chain links TRBV25-1 to TRBJ1-1, with D unresolved. The V and J ends lost 8 bases and 1 base respectively, with 8 bases between them. The CDR3 is 12 amino acids. From germline, CDR1 is MGHDK and CDR2 SYGVNS. CDR3: CASLAGNTEAFF. CDR3 DNA sequence: TGTGCCAGCCTTGCGGGGAACACTGAAGCTTTCTTT.

In its sample, this clone was seen a few times. The V call is TRBV18, the J call TRBJ1-2, with D possibly being TRBD1 (5 bases). Germline V gives CDR1 KGHSH, CDR2 LQKENI. Trimming took off 0 bases at V and 4 bases at J, with 12 bases between the two ends. The CDR3 extends over 15 amino acids. CDR3 region: CASSPPRGATYGYTF. The CDR3 DNA sequence: TGTGCCAGCTCACCACCAAGAGGGGCGACCTATGGCTACACCTTC.

The V call is TRBV11-3, the J call TRBJ2-1; possible D gene TRBD2, 5 bases. Trimming shortened V by 4 bases and J by 8 bases, and 9 bases separated the two germline ends. The CDR3 spans 12 residues. Germline V gene lookup returns CDR1 SGHNT and CDR2 YENEEA. CDR3 amino acids: CASSYGIDEQFF. CDR3 in DNA: TGTGCCAGCAGCTACGGGATAGATGAGCAGTTCTTC.

The chain has TRBV19 and TRBJ1-1, with D possibly being TRBD1 (5 bases). This CDR3 spans 14 amino acids. Trimming took 1 base from V and 1 from J, leaving 7 bases between them. Germline assignment: CDR1 LNHDA and CDR2 SQIVND (reference sequence). DNA of the CDR3: TGTGCCAGTAGTATAGCGGGGCGGAACACTGAAGCTTTCTTT. This sequence encodes CASSIAGRNTEAFF.

The V and J genes are TRBV7-2 and TRBJ1-2, with D hard to call. There are 14 residues in the CDR3. The V end lost 1 base, the J end lost 1 base, and 7 bases lay between the germline ends. Germline CDR1 and CDR2: SGHTA and FQGNSA. CDR3 sequence reads: CASSLGGGNYGYTF. In DNA form, the CDR3 reads TGTGCCAGCAGCTTAGGCGGCGGTAACTATGGCTACACCTTC.

This chain connects TRBV6-5 to TRBJ1-1, with D hard to call. Trimming removed 5 bases from V and 6 bases from J, with 7 bases in between. The CDR3 runs 11 residues. Germline CDR1 and CDR2: MNHEY and SVGAGI. The CDR3 here is CASSTLSEAFF. The CDR3 DNA sequence: TGTGCCAGCAGTACCCTGTCTGAAGCTTTCTTT.

This chain connects TRBV5-1 to TRBJ1-1; weak D call: TRBD1 (6 bases). The CDR3 is 15 residues long. V was trimmed by 4 bases and J by 1 base, leaving 14 bases between them. The germline V gene has CDR1 SGHRS and CDR2 YFSETQ. The CDR3 loop reads CASSPRGGGNTEAFF. The DNA of the CDR3 is TGCGCCAGCAGCCCACGCGGGGGCGGGAACACTGAAGCTTTCTTT.

This chain joins TRBV6-1 and TRBJ2-5; tentatively, D is TRBD1 or TRBD2 (6 bases each). The germline CDR1 and CDR2 sequences are MNHNS and SASEGT. This CDR3 spans 14 amino acids. The germline V and J ends were trimmed by 5 bases and 1 base, with 11 bases remaining between them. The CDR3 protein is CASSWGAIQETQYF. CDR3 bases: TGTGCCAGCAGTTGGGGGGCGATCCAAGAGACCCAGTACTTC.

The chain links TRBV7-9 to TRBJ2-7; D is possibly TRBD1 (6 bases). The CDR3 loop spans 14 amino acids. Trimming stripped 1 base from V and 4 bases from J, with 11 bases between. Germline CDR1 reads SEHNR; CDR2 reads FQNEAQ (reference sequence). In DNA, the CDR3 is TGTGCCAGCAGCTTAGGAGGACAGCAATACGAGCAGTACTTC. It codes for CASSLGGQQYEQYF.

J is TRBJ1-5 and V is TRBV28; the D gene is possibly TRBD1 (6 bases). V lost 5 bases, J lost 0 bases, and 11 bases lay in between. The CDR3 length is 15 residues. Germline CDR1 is MDHEN and CDR2 is SYDVKM. CDR3 nucleotide sequence: TGTGCCAGCAGTCCGTGGACAGTTAGCAATCAGCCCCAGCATTTT. It codes for CASSPWTVSNQPQHF.

The gene calls are TRBV30 and TRBJ2-3; D unclear. Trimming shortened V by 3 bases and J by 2 bases, and 9 bases separated the two germline ends. The CDR3 contains 13 residues. CDR1 GTSNPN and CDR2 SVGIG come from the germline V gene (reference sequence). Here the CDR3 reads CAWSYRSTDTQYF. CDR3 DNA: TGTGCCTGGAGCTACAGATCCACAGATACGCAGTATTTT.

The chain carries TRBV5-1 and TRBJ1-5, with D tentatively TRBD1 (6 bases). V was cut by 0 bases and J by 7 bases, with 17 bases left in between. CDR1 is SGHRS, CDR2 YFSETQ, per germline. The CDR3 is 16 amino acids. The CDR3 DNA reads TGCGCCAGCAGCTTGGGCACAGGGTCCGGGCGACAGCCCCAGCATTTT. Translating gives CASSLGTGSGRQPQHF.

The chain is built from TRBV30 and TRBJ1-2, with TRBD1 as a possible D gene (5 bases). This CDR3 contains 12 residues. The V end lost 4 bases, the J end lost 6 bases, and 12 bases lay between the germline ends. Germline CDR1 reads GTSNPN; CDR2 reads SVGIG (reference sequence). In DNA, the CDR3 is TGTGCCTGGAATAATGTCAGGGATGGCTACACCTTC. Amino acids: CAWNNVRDGYTF. Full variable domain (remainder filled in from reference TRBV30 and TRBJ1-2): SQTIHQWPATLVQPVGSPLSLECTVEGTSNPNLYWYRQAAGRGLQLLFYSVGIGQISSEVPQNLSASRPQDRQFILSSKKLLLSDSGFYLCAWNNVRDGYTFGSGTRLTVV.

The chain employs TRBV9 and TRBJ1-3; 8 bases fit TRBD1. The V gene end was trimmed by 0 bases and the J gene end by 3 bases; junction bases not matched to a gene: 2. The CDR3 is 15 amino acids. CDR1 and CDR2 from the germline V gene are SGDLS and YYNGEE. The CDR3 DNA follows: TGTGCCAGCAGCGTAGGACAGGGGCGTGGAAACACCATATATTTT. Protein sequence: CASSVGQGRGNTIYF.

This chain connects TRBV2 to TRBJ2-2; D might be TRBD1 or TRBD2, each matching 5 bases. The germline V gene has CDR1 SNHLY and CDR2 FYNNEI. V was clipped by 4 bases and J by 4 bases, with 10 bases between them. CDR3 length: 14 amino acids. CDR3 region: CASSGTRGTGELFF. CDR3 bases: TGTGCCAGCAGTGGAACTAGGGGCACCGGGGAGCTGTTTTTT.

V usage is TRBV7-9 and J usage is TRBJ1-1, with unresolved D. Looked up from germline, CDR1 is SEHNR and CDR2 is FQNEAQ (reference sequence). The V and J ends lost 3 bases and 2 bases respectively, with 13 bases between them. The CDR3 sequence is 15 residues long. In DNA form, the CDR3 reads TGTGCCAGCAGCTTTCTAGCGGGGTCTAACACTGAAGCTTTCTTT. This sequence encodes CASSFLAGSNTEAFF.

V is TRBV11-2 and J is TRBJ1-4; 8 nucleotides match TRBD1. CDR1 SGHAT and CDR2 FQNNGV come from the germline V gene. The length of the CDR3 is 15 residues. V dropped 5 bases and J dropped 6; count of bases not matched to a gene: 8. CDR3 protein: CASSPPGGWDEKLFF. In DNA, the CDR3 is TGTGCCAGCAGCCCACCAGGGGGCTGGGATGAAAAACTGTTTTTT. Based on the CDR3 plus reference TRBV11-2 and TRBJ1-4, the full variable domain is EAGVAQSPRYKIIEKRQSVAFWCNPISGHATLYWYQQILGQGPKLLIQFQNNGVVDDSQLPKDRFSAERLKGVDSTLKIQPAKLEDSAVYLCASSPPGGWDEKLFFGSGTQLSVL.

This chain uses TRBV5-4 with TRBJ1-3; TRBD1 is a possible D gene (5 bases). CDR1 SGHNT and CDR2 YYREEE come from the germline V gene (reference sequence). The V and J ends lost 5 bases and 2 bases respectively, with 14 bases between them. The CDR3 loop spans 15 amino acids. CDR3 coding DNA: TGTGCCAGCAGTAGTATAGGGGCGCCTGGAAACACCATATATTTT. It encodes CASSSIGAPGNTIYF.